Given below is one T cell receptor (beta chain) in context. What it recognizes is unknown. Method: immunoSEQ multiplex PCR; TCRdb's copy keeps in-frame clones and lacks some. This table has 55,000 to 65,000 clones, around 90% appearing once. Trimming removed 4 bases at V and 5 bases at J, with 21 bases between. Germline-derived CDR1 and CDR2 are SGHNT and YYREEE (reference sequence). The CDR3 is made up of 16 amino acids. The sample is drawn from a study of T cell responses to AZD1222 COVID-19 vaccine. Study-level background: Samples with a second dose at about 4 or about 12 weeks were pooled together. Whole-study findings and limits: Repertoire samples came only from after the peak T cell response. Among vaccine-associated CD4 TCRs, coverage spanned spike, with dominance at 160-218 and 743-854.

The clonotype originates from an adult in good health. Source: peripheral blood, taken on day 0 of AZD1222 vaccination. This chain joins TRBV5-4 and TRBJ1-2; the D is unclear. CDR3 sequence: CASSHALSDPRYGYTF. The CDR3 DNA follows: TGTGCCAGCAGCCATGCCCTTTCCGATCCGAGGTATGGCTACACCTTC.